Included here is one T cell receptor (beta chain) sequence, with context. Antigen: not known. Germline V gives CDR1 SGHTA, CDR2 FQGNSA. This CDR3 contains 13 residues. Then a second PCR, running about 6 to 12 cycles, was carried out with a sample-barcoded 5' primer and a J-beta primer mix. Each CDR3 protein is one row after TCRdb ran MiXCR on the 5' RACE reads. The top ten clones hold about 22% of a sample with about 580,000 distinct CDR3 sequences, less than 60% of them seen once. This record belongs to a study of blood T cells in healthy people across ages. General study results and limits: The percentage of naive T cells correlated strongly with TCR beta diversity. Unsorted PBMCs ruled out conclusive naive versus antigen-experienced comparison.

V usage is TRBV7-2 and J usage is TRBJ2-7; no firm D call. The tail of the sequence fits TRBJ2-5 better, so the J call may be wrong. The receptor was derived from an elderly man in good health. The sequencing sample was made of blood. The CDR3 loop is CASSRGWGETQYF. The DNA of the CDR3 is TGTGCCAGCAGCCGCGGATGGGGAGAGACCCAGTACTTC.